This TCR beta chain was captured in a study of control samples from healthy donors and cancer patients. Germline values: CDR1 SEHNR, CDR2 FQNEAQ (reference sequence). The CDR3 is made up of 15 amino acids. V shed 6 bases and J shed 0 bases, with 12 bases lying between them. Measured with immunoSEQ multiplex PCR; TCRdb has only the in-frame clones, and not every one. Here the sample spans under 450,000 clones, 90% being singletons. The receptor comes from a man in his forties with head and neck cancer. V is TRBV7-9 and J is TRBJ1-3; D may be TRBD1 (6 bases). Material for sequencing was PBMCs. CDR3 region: CASSITGSSGNTIYF. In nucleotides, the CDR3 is TGTGCCAGCAGTATTACAGGGAGCTCTGGAAACACCATATATTTT.